The TCR beta chain described here comes from a study of T cell repertoires in cytomegalovirus infection (dated by TCRdb to the late 2010s). For context, the study as a whole: Recently identified HLA-C-restricted CMV epitopes, whose presentation resists viral immunomodulation, were targeted by peptide stimulations together with well-studied HLA-B-restricted epitopes. Donor HLA type was relevant to the analysis, as public TCR beta signatures indicated carriage of CMV infection together with the matching HLA type.

From the germline V gene, CDR1 is ENHRY and CDR2 is SYGVKD. Taken from cysteine to phenylalanine, the CDR3 has 15 residues. This entry keeps only the CDR3 DNA: 45 bases, framed from base 1. Trimming removed 11 bases from V and 0 bases from J, leaving 17 bases between the germline ends. General conclusions and limits of the study: The ex vivo response was dominated by HLA-C-restricted CMV-specific TCR beta clonotypes, which also provided the single most frequent clonotype in two of eight donors. In both this cohort and an independent roughly 350-donor cohort, the cumulative frequency of public TCR beta family members distinguished carriers of CMV infection plus the relevant HLA type.

The treatment or condition label corresponds to: in vitro stimulation with specific CMV peptide epitopes to enrich CMV-specific T cells. Sequencing was performed on an Illumina HiSeq 1500. TCRdb handled the public reads itself, with Q25 trimming in fastp and clone calling in MiXCR, and kept productive beta chains. Under each unique CDR3 protein, matching rows form one entry showing the most common genes and DNA. The sample table lists hundreds of thousands of distinct CDR3 sequences, more than 25% of them with a count of one. The ten largest clones take up about 14% of the sample. Turning to this clonotype: Its antigen remains undetermined. Per-nucleotide qualities are absent, and no much larger clonotype sits a single base away.

The specimen was cultured CD8+ T cells from PBMCs, collected from culture after CMV antigen stimulation. This receptor chain uses TRBV10-3 and TRBJ2-1; there is no confident call for the D gene. The receptor was isolated from a human donor in good health (CMV status not recorded). Some clones in this sample may be carry-over from other donors' samples. This receptor carries the CDR3 CAVSTRVPSYNEQFF. The nucleotides are TGTGCCGTCTCCACTCGGGTGCCCTCCTACAATGAGCAGTTCTTC.